Only a few counts were recorded for the clone carrying this T cell receptor beta chain. Generated by immunoSEQ multiplex PCR, the TCRdb table keeps only in-frame clones and is missing some. The sample yields fewer than 200,000 clones, 75% to 90% seen once. The sample comes from a study of blood T cell repertoires in COVID-19. This TCR derives from a woman between 50 and 59 years old who had recovered from COVID-19. The sequencing sample was made of PBMCs or T cells enriched from blood (not recorded which).

The DNA of the CDR3 is TGTGCCAGCAGCCAAACTACCGGGGTGGGTGGAAACACCATATATTTT. Encoded protein: CASSQTTGVGGNTIYF. The chain combines TRBV5-4 with TRBJ1-3; D is uncertain. The germline V and J ends were trimmed by 4 bases and 3 bases, with 17 bases remaining between them. The CDR3 totals 16 residues. Germline CDR1 is SGHNT and CDR2 is YYREEE (reference sequence).